This is a list of T cell receptor beta chains from one sample in a study of T cells in Graves' hyperthyroidism and ophthalmopathy. MiXCR, applied by TCRdb to the multiplex PCR reads, yields one record per CDR3 protein. The repertoire holds around 420,000 distinct CDR3 sequences, with 15% to 19% as singletons. Sequenced material: blood. These receptors all come from a woman between 18 and 29 years old with Graves' hyperthyroidism. Both conserved end residues are part of each CDR3. Each record gives: CDR3 protein, CDR3 DNA, V gene, CDR3 length, D gene, J gene, clone size. The D gene is left open where the match is weak. Where a row states a size, it is once, few, many or the class of an expanded clone; other rows omit it.

CDR3aa: CASTDPFAPEDTQYF; CDR3nt: TGTGCCAGCACCGACCCTTTCGCGCCGGAAGATACGCAGTATTTT; v_gene: TRBV6-1; len: 15; d_gene: -; j_gene: TRBJ2-3; abundance: -
CDR3aa: CASNQDSMNTEAFF; CDR3nt: TGTGCCAGCAACCAGGACAGTATGAACACTGAAGCTTTCTTT; v_gene: TRBV9; len: 14; d_gene: -; j_gene: TRBJ1-1; abundance: few
CDR3aa: CASSFGTFDEQYF; CDR3nt: TGTGCCAGCAGTTTTGGGACCTTCGACGAGCAGTACTTC; v_gene: TRBV12-3/TRBV12-4; len: 13; d_gene: -; j_gene: TRBJ2-7; abundance: many
CDR3aa: CSASFGLAVTDTQYF; CDR3nt: TGCAGTGCTAGCTTCGGACTAGCGGTCACAGATACGCAGTATTTT; v_gene: TRBV20-1; len: 15; d_gene: TRBD2; j_gene: TRBJ2-3; abundance: -
CDR3aa: CASSDRGTGPGYTF; CDR3nt: TGTGCCAGCAGTGATAGGGGGACAGGCCCCGGCTACACCTTC; v_gene: TRBV2; len: 14; d_gene: TRBD1; j_gene: TRBJ1-2; abundance: many
CDR3aa: CASSLKTAFYGYTF; CDR3nt: TGTGCCAGCAGTTTAAAGACAGCTTTTTATGGCTACACCTTC; v_gene: TRBV12-3/TRBV12-4; len: 14; d_gene: -; j_gene: TRBJ1-2; abundance: -
CDR3aa: CASSEGTGTTEAFF; CDR3nt: TGCGCCAGCAGTGAAGGGACAGGGACCACTGAAGCTTTCTTT; v_gene: TRBV10-1; len: 14; d_gene: TRBD1; j_gene: TRBJ1-1; abundance: many
CDR3aa: CASSFGLAGQETQYF; CDR3nt: TGTGCCAGCAGCTTCGGACTAGCGGGGCAAGAGACCCAGTACTTC; v_gene: TRBV5-6; len: 15; d_gene: TRBD2; j_gene: TRBJ2-5; abundance: few
CDR3aa: CSAVKSGQGSAYGYTF; CDR3nt: TGCAGTGCCGTAAAGTCCGGACAGGGAAGTGCGTATGGCTACACCTTC; v_gene: TRBV20-1; len: 16; d_gene: TRBD1; j_gene: TRBJ1-2; abundance: few
CDR3aa: CASSGWTGKDYGYTF; CDR3nt: TGTGCCAGTAGTGGATGGACAGGGAAAGACTATGGCTACACCTTC; v_gene: TRBV19; len: 15; d_gene: TRBD1; j_gene: TRBJ1-2; abundance: few
CDR3aa: CASSLVSGPHQPQHF; CDR3nt: TGTGCCAGCAGCTTAGTATCAGGGCCTCATCAGCCCCAGCATTTT; v_gene: TRBV7-2; len: 15; d_gene: -; j_gene: TRBJ1-5; abundance: many
CDR3aa: CSAPDNRGWSYEQYF; CDR3nt: TGCAGTGCTCCAGACAACAGGGGTTGGTCCTACGAGCAGTACTTC; v_gene: TRBV20-1; len: 15; d_gene: TRBD1; j_gene: TRBJ2-7; abundance: -
CDR3aa: CASLIQEARAKPQHF; CDR3nt: TGTGCCAGCCTCATACAGGAGGCGAGGGCAAAGCCCCAGCATTTT; v_gene: TRBV6-1; len: 15; d_gene: -; j_gene: TRBJ1-5; abundance: many
CDR3aa: CSIKAAFNDQYF; CDR3nt: TGCAGTATTAAAGCGGCTTTCAACGACCAGTACTTC; v_gene: TRBV20-1; len: 12; d_gene: -; j_gene: TRBJ2-7; abundance: -
CDR3aa: CASSLEIGRLNTEAFF; CDR3nt: TGTGCCAGCAGCCTGGAAATCGGACGGCTGAACACTGAAGCTTTCTTT; v_gene: TRBV5-8; len: 16; d_gene: -; j_gene: TRBJ1-1; abundance: many
CDR3aa: CASSPDSSSGNTIYF; CDR3nt: TGTGCCAGCAGCCCTGACTCGAGCTCTGGAAACACCATATATTTT; v_gene: TRBV9; len: 15; d_gene: -; j_gene: TRBJ1-3; abundance: few
CDR3aa: CASRRNGQTNTEAFF; CDR3nt: TGTGCCAGCAGGCGAAACGGGCAGACGAACACTGAAGCTTTCTTT; v_gene: TRBV6-2/TRBV6-3; len: 15; d_gene: -; j_gene: TRBJ1-1; abundance: many
CDR3aa: CASSYSQGGAQHF; CDR3nt: TGTGCCAGCAGTTACTCGCAGGGGGGGGCCCAGCATTTT; v_gene: TRBV6-5; len: 13; d_gene: TRBD1; j_gene: TRBJ1-5; abundance: many
CDR3aa: CASRGAGYGYTF; CDR3nt: TGTGCCAGCAGGGGGGCGGGCTATGGCTACACCTTC; v_gene: TRBV28; len: 12; d_gene: -; j_gene: TRBJ1-2; abundance: -
CDR3aa: CASSGGPSSTDTQYF; CDR3nt: TGTGCCAGCAGCGGGGGGCCATCGAGCACAGATACGCAGTATTTT; v_gene: TRBV5-4; len: 15; d_gene: -; j_gene: TRBJ2-3; abundance: -
CDR3aa: CASSPRSVANTGELFF; CDR3nt: TGTGCCAGCTCACCACGATCGGTTGCGAACACCGGGGAGCTGTTTTTT; v_gene: TRBV18; len: 16; d_gene: -; j_gene: TRBJ2-2; abundance: many
CDR3aa: CSARSGEGLYEQYF; CDR3nt: TGCAGTGCTAGATCCGGAGAAGGCCTCTACGAGCAGTACTTC; v_gene: TRBV20-1; len: 14; d_gene: -; j_gene: TRBJ2-7; abundance: many
CDR3aa: CASSSEGFSSYNEQFF; CDR3nt: TGCGCCAGCAGCTCAGAGGGATTTAGCTCCTACAATGAGCAGTTCTTC; v_gene: TRBV5-1; len: 16; d_gene: -; j_gene: TRBJ2-1; abundance: many
CDR3aa: CASSLWDSNQPQHF; CDR3nt: TGTGCCAGCAGCTTATGGGACTCCAATCAGCCCCAGCATTTT; v_gene: TRBV7-8; len: 14; d_gene: -; j_gene: TRBJ1-5; abundance: many
CDR3aa: CASNNEGAGEKLFF; CDR3nt: TGTGCCAGCAACAATGAGGGGGCAGGGGAAAAACTGTTTTTT; v_gene: TRBV28; len: 14; d_gene: TRBD1; j_gene: TRBJ1-4; abundance: many
CDR3aa: CSARAGTSVYEQFF; CDR3nt: TGCAGTGCTCGAGCCGGGACTAGCGTCTATGAGCAGTTCTTC; v_gene: TRBV20-1; len: 14; d_gene: TRBD2; j_gene: TRBJ2-1; abundance: many
CDR3aa: CASSPGTGLYNEQFF; CDR3nt: TGTGCCAGCAGCCCCGGGACAGGGCTGTACAATGAGCAGTTCTTC; v_gene: TRBV9; len: 15; d_gene: TRBD1; j_gene: TRBJ2-1; abundance: -
CDR3aa: CASSRRTSSVSDEQFF; CDR3nt: TGTGCCAGTAGTAGAAGGACTAGCTCAGTTTCCGATGAGCAGTTCTTC; v_gene: TRBV19; len: 16; d_gene: TRBD2; j_gene: TRBJ2-1; abundance: few